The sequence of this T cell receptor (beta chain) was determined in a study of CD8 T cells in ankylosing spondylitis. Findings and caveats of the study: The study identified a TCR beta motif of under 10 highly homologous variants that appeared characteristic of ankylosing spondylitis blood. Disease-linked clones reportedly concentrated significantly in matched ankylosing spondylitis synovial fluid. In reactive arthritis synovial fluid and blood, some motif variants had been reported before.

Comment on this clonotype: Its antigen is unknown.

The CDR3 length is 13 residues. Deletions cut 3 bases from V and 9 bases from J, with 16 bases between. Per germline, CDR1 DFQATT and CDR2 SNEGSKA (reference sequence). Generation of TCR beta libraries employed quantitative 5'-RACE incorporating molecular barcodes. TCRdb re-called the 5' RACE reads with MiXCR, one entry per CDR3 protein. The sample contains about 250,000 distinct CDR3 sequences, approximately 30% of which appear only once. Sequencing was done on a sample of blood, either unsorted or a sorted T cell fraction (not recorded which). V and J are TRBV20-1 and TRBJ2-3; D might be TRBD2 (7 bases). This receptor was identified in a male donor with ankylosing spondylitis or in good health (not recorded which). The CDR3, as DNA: TGCAGTGCTAGGGGGGGGGCTGGAGAGACGCAGTATTTT. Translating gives CSARGGAGETQYF.